These 28 T cell receptor beta chains were sequenced from one sample in a study of tumor and adjacent non-tumor tissue in lung cancer. RNA was extracted from bulk tissue without any cell sorting. More than 3 cm separated this lung sample from the edge of the tumor. TCRbeta libraries were built with three rounds of nested PCR, modified from ARM-PCR. TCRdb reprocessed the multiplex PCR reads via MiXCR and lists one record per CDR3 protein. The table lists 81,000 or so distinct CDR3 sequences, roughly 80% of them singletons. What was sequenced was distant non-tumor lung tissue. These receptors came from a man aged 55 to 70 with non-small cell lung cancer.

The genes are TRBV6-1 and TRBJ1-1; no clear D gene. Germline V gene sequence: CDR1 MNHNS, CDR2 SASEGT. The CDR3 covers 15 residues. Trimming removed 6 bases from V and 5 bases from J, with 19 bases in between. The CDR3 loop reads CASSDGPGIGTEAFF. The CDR3 region has the DNA TGTGCCAGCAGCGATGGGCCGGGGATCGGAACTGAAGCTTTCTTT.

Remarks on this clonotype: A much more abundant neighbour one base away suggests this may be a read error. The chain carries TRBV7-8 and TRBJ2-1; TRBD2 matches 10 bases. From germline, CDR1 is SGHVS and CDR2 FQNEAQ. The CDR3 runs 17 residues. Losses at the gene ends were 3 bases for V and 3 bases for J; bases not matched to a gene: 8. The CDR3 coding sequence is TGTGCCAGCAGCTTCCATGGTAGCGGGAGGAACTACAATGAGCAGTTCTTC. Protein: CASSFHGSGRNYNEQFF.

A note on this clonotype: A much larger clone differs from this one at a single base, so this may be a read error. The chain has TRBV7-8 and TRBJ1-5; TRBD1 matches at 7 bases. The J call is in doubt because the DNA end fits TRBJ2-3 better. Per the germline V gene, CDR1 is SGHVS and CDR2 is FQNEAQ. The CDR3 spans 14 residues. The CDR3 nucleotides read TGTGCCAGCAGCCTCCGGGACAGTGGTCCCCCCCAGTATTTT. It yields the protein CASSLRDSGPPQYF.

A remark on this clonotype: A read error may produce the germline difference seen at one junction end. The rearrangement joins TRBV12-3 or TRBV12-4 to TRBJ2-6; D is possibly TRBD2 (6 bases). The CDR3 loop spans 15 amino acids. The CDR3 bases are TGTGCCAGCAGGGGACTTTATCTTGAAGCCAACGTCCTGAGATTC. It is translated as CASRGLYLEANVLRF.

This clonotype appeared a few times. Just one base apart from a much larger clone, this may be a read error. This chain connects TRBV7-9 to TRBJ2-2; 14 nucleotides line up with TRBD2. The germline CDR1 and CDR2 sequences are SEHNR and FQNEAQ (reference sequence). The CDR3 length is 14 residues. This CDR3 is CVTRTSGRTGELFF. CDR3 nucleotide sequence: TGTGTCACACGGACTAGCGGGAGGACCGGGGAGCTGTTTTTT.

This clonotype showed up just a few times. This chain joins TRBV11-1 and TRBJ2-3; D perhaps matches TRBD1 (6 bases). Per the germline V gene, CDR1 is SGHAT and CDR2 is FQDESV (reference sequence). The CDR3 runs 14 residues. The germline V and J ends were trimmed by 4 bases and 3 bases, with 11 bases remaining between them. The CDR3 region is CASSSTQGTDTQYF. The CDR3 coding sequence is TGTGCCAGCAGCTCAACCCAGGGGACAGATACGCAGTATTTT.

Remarks on this clonotype: Germline and junction disagree at one end, which may indicate a read error. V and J are TRBV11-1 and TRBJ2-7; a possible D gene is TRBD2 (5 bases). Germline loops: CDR1 SGHAT, CDR2 FQDESV (reference sequence). This CDR3 comprises 13 residues. This CDR3 reads CASSMDWGGEQYF. In nucleotides, the CDR3 is TGTGCCAGCAGCATGGACTGGGGTGGAGAGCAATACTTC.

Regarding this clonotype: Mismatch with germline at one junction end may stem from a read error. The J gene is TRBJ1-5, the V gene TRBV12-3 or TRBV12-4; a possible D gene is TRBD1 (6 bases). CDR3 size: 14 residues. For the CDR3, the DNA is TGTGCCAGCATTCTGGGCGGGGGTGGACAGCCCCGGCATTTT. As protein: CASILGGGGQPRHF.

For this clonotype: An end of the junction does not agree with germline; a read error may underlie this. The chain links TRBV11-2 to TRBJ2-3, with 13 nucleotides matching TRBD2. CDR3 length: 19 amino acids. Germline assignment: CDR1 SGHAT and CDR2 FQNNGV. The CDR3, as DNA: TGTGCCAGCAGCCCGGGACTAGCGGGAAAGTTCGGTGGCACAGATACGCGGTATTTT. It is translated as CASSPGLAGKFGGTDTRYF.

V usage is TRBV20-1 and J usage is TRBJ1-5; unclear D gene. V shed 7 bases and J shed 5 bases, with 21 bases lying between them. CDR1 DFQATT and CDR2 SNEGSKA come from the germline V gene (reference sequence). The CDR3 is made up of 15 amino acids. CDR3 protein: CSVRASMGYHQPQHF. Written as DNA, the CDR3 is TGCAGTGTTAGGGCCTCAATGGGGTATCATCAGCCCCAGCATTTT.

Worth noting for this clonotype: This may come from a read error, since a much larger clone is one base off. This chain connects TRBV24-1 to TRBJ2-7, with D perhaps matching TRBD1 (6 bases). There are 12 residues in the CDR3. Germline-derived CDR1 and CDR2 are KGHDR and SFDVKD. Trimming cost V 5 bases and J 3 bases, with 7 bases left between them. The CDR3 nucleotides read TGTGCCACCAGTGTAGGGGGCTACGAGCAGTACTTC. Amino acids: CATSVGGYEQYF.

The rearrangement uses TRBV6-5 and TRBJ1-2; D gene unclear. Germline CDR1 MNHEY, CDR2 SVGAGI. The CDR3 is 13 amino acids. Trimming stripped 4 bases from V and 4 bases from J, with 10 bases between. The CDR3 DNA sequence: TGTGCCAGCAGTTCCAGCCCCCTCTATGGCTACACCTTC. Protein product: CASSSSPLYGYTF.

This clonotype was recorded at least ten times. The chain couples TRBV5-8 to TRBJ2-7; D not resolved. CDR1 and CDR2 (germline): SGHTS, YDEGEE. The CDR3 runs to 11 residues. Trimming cost V 4 bases and J 9 bases, with 11 bases left between them. Written as DNA, the CDR3 is TGTGCCAGCAGCAATGCAGGCGGGCAGTACTTC. Amino acid sequence: CASSNAGGQYF.

This chain joins TRBV11-3 and TRBJ2-5; D is ambiguous. Germline V gene lookup returns CDR1 SGHNT and CDR2 YENEEA. The CDR3 sequence is 13 residues long. Trimming removed 3 bases at V and 10 bases at J, with 15 bases between. The CDR3 DNA is TGTGCCAGCAGCTTTACCTGGGAAGATATCCAGTACTTC. This gives the protein CASSFTWEDIQYF.

A remark on this clonotype: The junction differs from germline at one of its ends, possibly a read error. The chain couples TRBV28 to TRBJ2-7; tentatively, D is TRBD1 or TRBD2 (5 bases each). The CDR3 has 14 residues. Germline loops: CDR1 MDHEN, CDR2 SYDVKM. CDR3 DNA: TGTGTCAGCAGACTAACAGGAGTCTCCTACGGGCAGTACTTC. It yields the protein CVSRLTGVSYGQYF.

Ten or more counts support this clonotype. The chain uses TRBV5-6 and TRBJ1-5; 8 positions agree with TRBD1. The germline V gene has CDR1 SGHDT and CDR2 YYEEEE. The CDR3 consists of 17 residues. The trim removed 2 bases at V and 3 bases at J, leaving 10 bases unmatched. The CDR3 loop is CASSFSDRGTINQPQHF. Written as DNA, the CDR3 is TGTGCCAGCAGCTTCTCTGACAGGGGCACGATCAATCAGCCCCAGCATTTT.

In the case of this clonotype: Since no conserved phenylalanine or tryptophan closes the CDR3, a read error is the likely cause. The CDR3: CSAYAASSYEQYI. The CDR3 DNA follows: TGCAGTGCGTATGCAGCTAGCTCCTATGAGCAGTACATC. The rearrangement joins TRBV20-1 to TRBJ2-7; a weak D match, TRBD2 (5 bases). Germline CDR1 reads DFQATT; CDR2 reads SNEGSKA (reference sequence). This CDR3 spans 13 amino acids.

In the case of this clonotype: A much larger clone is a single base away; this may be a read error. The V gene is TRBV6-2 or TRBV6-3, the J gene TRBJ2-7; TRBD2 is a possible D gene (5 bases). The CDR3 length is 12 residues. Germline-derived CDR1 and CDR2 are MNHEY and SVGEGT. CDR3 sequence (DNA): TGTGCCAGCAGTTACGTGGGAGCCGAGCAGCACTTC. Its protein product is CASSYVGAEQHF.

Note on this clonotype: Germline and junction disagree at one end, which may indicate a read error. The chain combines TRBV11-3 with TRBJ2-1; no clear D gene. CDR3 length: 14 residues. Per the germline V gene, CDR1 is SGHNT and CDR2 is YENEEA. CDR3 bases: TGTGCCAGCAGCTTGAGCGTGAGTACCAATGAGCAATTCTTC. This sequence encodes CASSLSVSTNEQFF.

Remarks on this clonotype: A junction boundary mismatches the germline segment, possibly from a read error. The chain combines TRBV11-2 with TRBJ2-5; 7 positions agree with TRBD1. Germline-derived CDR1 and CDR2 are SGHAT and FQNNGV. The CDR3 totals 14 residues. The CDR3 nucleotides read TGTGTCAGCAGCACTGGACAGGTCCAAGAGATCCAGTACTTT. Its translation: CVSSTGQVQEIQYF.

This clonotype has only a few counts. J is TRBJ2-1 and V is TRBV30; a possible D gene is TRBD2 (6 bases). V dropped 5 bases and J dropped 0 bases, with 11 bases sitting between them. Germline V gives CDR1 GTSNPN, CDR2 SVGIG (reference sequence). This CDR3 is built from 14 residues. CDR3 region: CAWGRSRSYNEQFF. DNA of the CDR3: TGTGCCTGGGGGAGGTCGCGCTCCTACAATGAGCAGTTCTTC.

This clonotype was observed a handful of times. Germline is not matched at one junction end, which may reflect a read error. The CDR3 DNA reads as TGTGCCAGCAGTCGTATCTATGGGGCCAACGTCCTGTCTTTC. It specifies CASSRIYGANVLSF. This chain joins TRBV11-2 and TRBJ2-6; possible D gene TRBD1, 5 bases. Germline V gene lookup returns CDR1 SGHAT and CDR2 FQNNGV. This CDR3 is 14 amino acids long.

The chain combines TRBV20-1 with TRBJ2-1, with TRBD2 identical over 8 bases. There are 15 residues in the CDR3. Unmatched junction bases numbered 12, after V lost 0 bases and J lost 11 bases. Germline V gene lookup returns CDR1 DFQATT and CDR2 SNEGSKA (reference sequence). CDR3 loop: CSARDRLAGFNKQFF. The CDR3 nucleotides read TGCAGTGCTAGAGATCGGCTAGCGGGTTTTAATAAGCAGTTCTTC.

Remarks on this clonotype: This likely comes from a read error, as the CDR3 has no conserved phenylalanine or tryptophan at its end. CDR3 nucleotide sequence: TGCGCCAGCAGCCTCTACTCTAGCGGGGAAGAGACCCAGTACGTC. Translation gives CASSLYSSGEETQYV. This chain joins TRBV5-1 and TRBJ2-5; 9 nucleotides align to TRBD2. Germline lookup yields CDR1 SGHRS and CDR2 YFSETQ. The CDR3 sequence is 15 residues long. J gave up 3 bases and V 4 bases, and 7 bases lay outside the gene matches.

V gene TRBV6-2 or TRBV6-3 combines with J gene TRBJ2-1; D not certain. In germline, CDR1 is MNHEY, CDR2 SVGEGT. The CDR3 has 13 residues. The CDR3 is CVNSPDFRNEQFF. The CDR3 bases are TGTGTCAACAGTCCAGACTTCCGCAATGAGCAGTTCTTC.

The chain links TRBV11-2 to TRBJ2-7; TRBD2 might be the D (5 bases). The V gene lost 7 bases and the J gene lost 3 bases, with 16 bases spanning the gap. Germline loops: CDR1 SGHAT, CDR2 FQNNGV. This CDR3 has 14 amino acids. CDR3 bases: TGTGCCAGCAACATAGAAGTCGGAGGCTACGAGCAGTACTTC. Protein: CASNIEVGGYEQYF. The full variable domain, rest sourced from reference TRBV11-2 and TRBJ2-7, is EAGVAQSPRYKIIEKRQSVAFWCNPISGHATLYWYQQILGQGPKLLIQFQNNGVVDDSQLPKDRFSAERLKGVDSTLKIQPAKLEDSAVYLCASNIEVGGYEQYFGPGTRLTVT.

Comments on this clonotype: A much larger clonotype is one base distant, so this may be a read error. The V gene is TRBV30, the J gene TRBJ2-3; 9 bases line up with TRBD2. CDR3 length: 17 residues. CDR1 GTSNPN and CDR2 SVGIG come from the germline V gene (reference sequence). V lost 6 bases, J lost 5 bases, and 18 bases stayed unmatched. The CDR3 DNA follows: TGTGCCTGTGGACCCCGGGGGGGTAGCGGGGGAGTAGATACGCAGTATTTT. Translation gives CACGPRGGSGGVDTQYF.

A few counts support this clonotype. The chain couples TRBV5-1 to TRBJ1-4, with D tentatively TRBD1 (6 bases). Between the trimmed V and J ends, which lost 4 bases and 7 bases, there was a span of 14 bases. CDR1 SGHRS and CDR2 YFSETQ come from the germline V gene. The CDR3 is 14 residues long. Here the CDR3 DNA reads TGCGCCAGCAGCATCCAGGGGAATCGTGAAAAACTGTTTTTT. Translated, it gives CASSIQGNREKLFF.